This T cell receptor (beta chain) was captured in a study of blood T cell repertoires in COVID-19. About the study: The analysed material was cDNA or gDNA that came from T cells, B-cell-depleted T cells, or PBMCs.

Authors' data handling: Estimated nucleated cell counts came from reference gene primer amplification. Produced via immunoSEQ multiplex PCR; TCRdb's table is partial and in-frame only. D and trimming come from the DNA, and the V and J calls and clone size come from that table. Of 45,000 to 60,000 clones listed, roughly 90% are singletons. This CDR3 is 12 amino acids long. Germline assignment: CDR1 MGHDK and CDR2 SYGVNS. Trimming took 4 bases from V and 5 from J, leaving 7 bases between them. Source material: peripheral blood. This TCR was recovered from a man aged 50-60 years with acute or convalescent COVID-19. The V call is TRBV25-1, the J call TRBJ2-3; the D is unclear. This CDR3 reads CASSGSLDTQYF. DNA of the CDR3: TGTGCCAGCAGTGGGAGTTTAGATACGCAGTATTTT.